The clone carrying this T cell receptor beta chain was counted once. Its antigen is not known. The data originate from a study of glioma-infiltrating T cells after dendritic cell vaccination. Study-wide context: Patients had newly diagnosed or recurrent glioblastoma and received dendritic cell vaccines.

Trimming took 0 bases from V and 3 from J; bases not matched to a gene: 3. CDR3 length: 15 amino acids. The germline V gene has CDR1 SGHTA and CDR2 FQGNSA. Amplification used 60 V beta primers and 13 J beta primers. Profiled with immunoSEQ multiplex PCR; TCRdb holds only in-frame clones, not every one. The sample carries about 92,000 clones, around 84% recorded once. Whole-study results and caveats: Estimated pretreatment TIL content predicted outcome after dendritic cell vaccination. Higher TCR clonality did not directly relate to longer survival.

This chain uses TRBV7-2 with TRBJ2-7; 9 bases align to TRBD1. This material consisted of blood, taken before dendritic cell vaccination. The clonotype was recovered from a human donor with glioblastoma. The CDR3 protein is CASSLAGTGNYEQYF. For the CDR3, the DNA is TGTGCCAGCAGCTTAGCTGGGACAGGGAACTACGAGCAGTACTTC.